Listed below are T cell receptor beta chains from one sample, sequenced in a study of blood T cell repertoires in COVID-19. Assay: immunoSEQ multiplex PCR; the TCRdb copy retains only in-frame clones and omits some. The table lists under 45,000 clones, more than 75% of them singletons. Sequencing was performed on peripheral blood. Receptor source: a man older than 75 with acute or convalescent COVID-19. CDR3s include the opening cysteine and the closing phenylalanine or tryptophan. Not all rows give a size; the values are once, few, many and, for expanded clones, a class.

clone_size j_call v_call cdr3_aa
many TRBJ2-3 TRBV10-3 CATTGTSGTDTQYF
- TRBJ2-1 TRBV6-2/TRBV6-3 CASSYGSGGLAGTLYNEQFF
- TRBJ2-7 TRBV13 CASSLSGIPSYEQYF
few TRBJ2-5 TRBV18 CASSDQGTRETQYF
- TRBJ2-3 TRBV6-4 CASSVQRASTDTQYF
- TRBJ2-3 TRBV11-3 CASSYGPAADTQYF
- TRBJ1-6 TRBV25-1 CATGEGNSPLHF
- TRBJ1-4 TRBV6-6 CASRWDSRGGEKLFF
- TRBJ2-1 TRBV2 CASSSTGTTNEQFF
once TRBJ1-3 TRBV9 CASSRTGGGNTIYF
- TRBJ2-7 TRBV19 CASMDRVHEQYF
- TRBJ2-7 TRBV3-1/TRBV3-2 CASSQERDPHPEQYF
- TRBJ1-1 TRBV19 CASSNKGVTEAFF
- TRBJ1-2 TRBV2 CASKVGGYNGYTF
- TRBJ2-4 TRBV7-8 CASSPRGAKNIQYF
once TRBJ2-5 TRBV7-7 CASSPGGQETQYF
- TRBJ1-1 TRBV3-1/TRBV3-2 CASSSQGRNTEAFF
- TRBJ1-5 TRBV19 CASSIPRVNQPQHF
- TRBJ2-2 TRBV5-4 CASSFPDSSNTGELFF
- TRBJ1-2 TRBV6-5 CASSYWAGAYGYTF
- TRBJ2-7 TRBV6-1 CASSETGTSGSLYEQYF
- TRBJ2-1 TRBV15 CATSSGALNNEQFF
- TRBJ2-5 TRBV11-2 CASSPRGRALRETQYF
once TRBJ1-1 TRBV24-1 CATKGRTNTEAFF
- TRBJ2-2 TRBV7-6 CASSSSAGELTGELFF
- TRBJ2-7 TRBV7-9 CASSLGLAGVYEQYF
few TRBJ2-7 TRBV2 CASRGQRYSYEQYF
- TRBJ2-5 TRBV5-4 CASSSPMGEGETQYF
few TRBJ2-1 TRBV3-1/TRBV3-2 CASGLGLAGVGEQFF